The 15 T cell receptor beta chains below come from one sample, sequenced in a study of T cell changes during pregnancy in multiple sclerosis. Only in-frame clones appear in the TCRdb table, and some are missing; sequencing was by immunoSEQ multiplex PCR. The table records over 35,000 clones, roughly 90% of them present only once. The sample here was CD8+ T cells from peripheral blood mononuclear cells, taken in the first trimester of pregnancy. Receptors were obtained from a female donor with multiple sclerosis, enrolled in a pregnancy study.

CDR3 sequence reads: CASSEGLDSLYGYTF. The CDR3 DNA is TGTGCCAGCAGTGAAGGTCTCGACAGCCTCTATGGCTACACCTTC. The chain has TRBV2 and TRBJ1-2, with D perhaps TRBD1 (5 bases). This CDR3 spans 15 amino acids. CDR1 and CDR2 (germline): SNHLY, FYNNEI. The V end lost 1 base, the J end lost 4 bases, and 13 bases lay between the germline ends. The full variable domain, with the rest looked up from reference TRBV2 and TRBJ1-2, is EPEVTQTPSHQVTQMGQEVILRCVPISNHLYFYWYRQILGQKVEFLVSFYNNEISEKSEIFDDQFSVERPDGSNFTLKIRSTKLEDSAMYFCASSEGLDSLYGYTFGSGTRLTVV.

CDR3 amino acids: CASSGWSERGISYEQYF. The CDR3 DNA reads TGTGCCAGCAGCGGCTGGTCTGAGCGGGGGATCTCCTACGAGCAGTACTTC. This chain uses TRBV11-2 with TRBJ2-7; 8 bases map to TRBD2. Germline V CDR1 and CDR2: SGHAT, FQNNGV. The CDR3 is made up of 17 amino acids. The junction had 12 bases not matched to a gene; V was cut back by 5 bases and J by 0 bases. Variable domain in full (rest from reference TRBV11-2 and TRBJ2-7): EAGVAQSPRYKIIEKRQSVAFWCNPISGHATLYWYQQILGQGPKLLIQFQNNGVVDDSQLPKDRFSAERLKGVDSTLKIQPAKLEDSAVYLCASSGWSERGISYEQYFGPGTRLTVT.

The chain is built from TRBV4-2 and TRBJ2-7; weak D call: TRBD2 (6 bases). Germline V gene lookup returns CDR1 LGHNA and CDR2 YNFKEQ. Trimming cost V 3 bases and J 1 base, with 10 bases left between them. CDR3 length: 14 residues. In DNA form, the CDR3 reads TGTGCCAGCAGCCACACGACTAGTTCCTACGAGCAGTACTTC. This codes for CASSHTTSSYEQYF.

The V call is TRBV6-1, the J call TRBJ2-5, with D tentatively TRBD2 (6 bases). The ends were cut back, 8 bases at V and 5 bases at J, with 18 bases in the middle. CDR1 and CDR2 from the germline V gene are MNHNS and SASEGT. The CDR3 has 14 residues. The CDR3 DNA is TGTGCCAGCCCGTTAGACCACCGGGGGGAGACCCAGTACTTC. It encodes CASPLDHRGETQYF.

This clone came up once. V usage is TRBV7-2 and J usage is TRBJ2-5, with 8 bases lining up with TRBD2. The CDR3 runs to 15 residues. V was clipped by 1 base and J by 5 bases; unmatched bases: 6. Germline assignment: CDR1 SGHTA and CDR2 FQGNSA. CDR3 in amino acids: CASSLGTSRSETQYF. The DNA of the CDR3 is TGTGCCAGCAGCTTAGGGACTAGCAGATCGGAGACCCAGTACTTC.

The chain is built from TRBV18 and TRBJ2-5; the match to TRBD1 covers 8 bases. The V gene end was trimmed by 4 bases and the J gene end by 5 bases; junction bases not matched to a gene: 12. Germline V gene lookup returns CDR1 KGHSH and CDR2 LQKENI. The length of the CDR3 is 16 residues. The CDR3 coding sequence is TGTGCCAGCTCACTGGACAGGGAAGAACCCCAGGAGACCCAGTACTTC. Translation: CASSLDREEPQETQYF.

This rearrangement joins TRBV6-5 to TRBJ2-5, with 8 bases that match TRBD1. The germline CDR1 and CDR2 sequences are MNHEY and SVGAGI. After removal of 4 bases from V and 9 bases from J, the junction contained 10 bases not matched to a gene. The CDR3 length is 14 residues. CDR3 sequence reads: CASSWTGPTAAQYF. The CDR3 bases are TGTGCCAGCAGTTGGACAGGGCCCACGGCGGCCCAGTACTTC.

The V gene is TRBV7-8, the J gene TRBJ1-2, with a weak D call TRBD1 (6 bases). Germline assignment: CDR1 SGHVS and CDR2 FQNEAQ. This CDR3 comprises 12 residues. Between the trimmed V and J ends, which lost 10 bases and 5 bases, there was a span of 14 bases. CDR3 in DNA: TGTGCCACTGAAGGGGGAGGGTATGGCTACACCTTC. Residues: CATEGGGYGYTF.

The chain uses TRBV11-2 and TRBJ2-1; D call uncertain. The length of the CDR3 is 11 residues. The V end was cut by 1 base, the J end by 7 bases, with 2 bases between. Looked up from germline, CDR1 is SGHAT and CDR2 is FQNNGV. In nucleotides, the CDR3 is TGTGCCAGCAGCTTAGCGAATGAGCAGTTCTTC. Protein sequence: CASSLANEQFF.

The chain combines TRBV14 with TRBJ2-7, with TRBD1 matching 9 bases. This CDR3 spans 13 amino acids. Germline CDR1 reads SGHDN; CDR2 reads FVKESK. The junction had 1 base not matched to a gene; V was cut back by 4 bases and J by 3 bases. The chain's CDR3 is CASSLDRGYEQYF. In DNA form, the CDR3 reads TGTGCCAGCAGCCTGGACAGGGGCTACGAGCAGTACTTC.

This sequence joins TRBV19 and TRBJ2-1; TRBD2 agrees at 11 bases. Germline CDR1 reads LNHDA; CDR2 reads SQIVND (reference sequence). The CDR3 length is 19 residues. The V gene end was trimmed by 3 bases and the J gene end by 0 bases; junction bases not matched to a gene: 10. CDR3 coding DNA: TGTGCCAGTAGTATGGCCCTAGCGGGGGGCTTAATCTCCTACAATGAGCAGTTCTTC. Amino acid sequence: CASSMALAGGLISYNEQFF.

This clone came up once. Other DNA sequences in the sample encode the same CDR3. The CDR3 sequence is CASSVGGDEQYF. Written as DNA, the CDR3 is TGTGCCAGCAGCGTAGGAGGCGACGAGCAGTACTTC. V gene TRBV9 combines with J gene TRBJ2-7; no definite D call. V lost 0 bases and J 5 bases, leaving 6 bases between the germline ends. This CDR3 spans 12 amino acids. Germline V lookup: CDR1 SGDLS, CDR2 YYNGEE.

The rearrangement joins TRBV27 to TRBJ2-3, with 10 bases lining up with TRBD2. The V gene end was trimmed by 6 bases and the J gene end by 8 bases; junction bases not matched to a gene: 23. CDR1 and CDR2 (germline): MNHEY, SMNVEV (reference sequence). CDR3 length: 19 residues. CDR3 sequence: CASRILAPTSGFSSGTQYF. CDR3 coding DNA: TGTGCCAGCAGGATACTCGCCCCGACTAGCGGGTTTTCGAGTGGTACGCAGTATTTT.

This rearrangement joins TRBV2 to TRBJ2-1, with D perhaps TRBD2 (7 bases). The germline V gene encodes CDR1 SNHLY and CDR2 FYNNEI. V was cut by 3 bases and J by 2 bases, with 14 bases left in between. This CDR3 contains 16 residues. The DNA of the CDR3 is TGTGCCAGCAGTGAGCGAGAGGGGGGGGCCTACAATGAGCAGTTCTTC. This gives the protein CASSEREGGAYNEQFF.

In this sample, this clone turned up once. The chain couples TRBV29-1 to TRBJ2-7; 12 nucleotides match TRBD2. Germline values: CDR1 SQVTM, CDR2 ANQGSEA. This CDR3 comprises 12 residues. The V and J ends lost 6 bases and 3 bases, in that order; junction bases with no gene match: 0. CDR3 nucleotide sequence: TGCAGCGTGGGACTAGCGGGCTACGAGCAGTACTTC. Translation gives CSVGLAGYEQYF.